Sequencing of this TCR beta chain was carried out in a study of T cell responses to AZD1222 COVID-19 vaccine. Clones were read by immunoSEQ multiplex PCR, and TCRdb kept only the in-frame ones, dropping some. This repertoire shows roughly 50,000 clones, roughly nine tenths found once; its top ten account for about 14%. The V and J ends lost 1 base and 5 bases respectively, with 8 bases between them. This CDR3 region has 13 residues. The sequence was obtained from an adult who received the AZD1222 COVID-19 vaccine. Sequencing was performed on peripheral blood, taken 28 days after the second AZD1222 dose. The J gene is TRBJ1-1, the V gene TRBV12-3 or TRBV12-4; no clear D gene. CDR3 DNA: TGTGCCAGCAGTTTAGGCCAGTCGACTGAAGCTTTCTTT. It translates to CASSLGQSTEAFF.